The 20 T cell receptor beta chains presented below share a single source sample, sequenced in a study of blood T cell repertoires in COVID-19. Measured with immunoSEQ multiplex PCR; TCRdb has only the in-frame clones, and not every one. The sample records some 70,000 clones, roughly four fifths being singletons. The specimen sequenced was peripheral blood. The receptors stem from a man aged 45-60 years with COVID-19, enrolled during active disease.

This clone was detected once. The chain has TRBV5-8 and TRBJ1-1; D gene ambiguous. The germline gives CDR1 SGHTS, CDR2 YDEGEE. The CDR3 runs 11 residues. The V end was cut by 2 bases, the J end by 7 bases, with 6 bases between. This CDR3 reads CASSFIYEAFF. CDR3 nucleotides: TGTGCCAGCAGCTTTATTTATGAAGCTTTCTTT. Drawing the rest from reference TRBV5-8 and TRBJ1-1, the complete variable domain is EAGVTQSPTHLIKTRGQQATLRCSPISGHTSVYWYQQALGLGLQFLLWYDEGEERNRGNFPPRFSGRQFPNYSSELNVNALELEDSALYLCASSFIYEAFFGQGTRLTVV.

The chain uses TRBV2 and TRBJ2-1; 10 positions agree with TRBD2. The germline V gene has CDR1 SNHLY and CDR2 FYNNEI. This CDR3 region has 13 residues. Losses at the gene ends were 7 bases for V and 14 bases for J; bases not matched to a gene: 11. The CDR3 sequence: CASTPPSGGEKFF. The CDR3 coding sequence is TGTGCCAGCACTCCTCCCAGCGGGGGGGAGAAGTTCTTC.

The chain links TRBV2 to TRBJ1-2; D gene uncertain. The CDR3 contains 13 residues. V was trimmed by 0 bases and J by 7 bases, leaving 9 bases between them. Per germline, CDR1 SNHLY and CDR2 FYNNEI. The CDR3 spells CASSEALEGGYTF. DNA for the CDR3: TGTGCCAGCAGTGAAGCGCTTGAGGGTGGCTACACCTTC. The full variable domain, rest sourced from reference TRBV2 and TRBJ1-2, is EPEVTQTPSHQVTQMGQEVILRCVPISNHLYFYWYRQILGQKVEFLVSFYNNEISEKSEIFDDQFSVERPDGSNFTLKIRSTKLEDSAMYFCASSEALEGGYTFGSGTRLTVV.

V is TRBV5-4 and J is TRBJ1-4; the match to TRBD1 covers 12 bases. The junction had 7 bases not matched to a gene; V was cut back by 0 bases and J by 7 bases. The CDR3 length is 17 residues. Per the germline V gene, CDR1 is SGHNT and CDR2 is YYREEE (reference sequence). CDR3 nucleotides: TGTGCCAGCAGCTTGGGGGGACAGGGGGCGGTGGCTGAAAAACTGTTTTTT. Amino acid sequence: CASSLGGQGAVAEKLFF.

V is TRBV4-1 and J is TRBJ2-5; D is undetermined. The V gene lost 4 bases and the J gene lost 2 bases, with 8 bases spanning the gap. The CDR3 extends over 13 amino acids. Germline assignment: CDR1 MGHRA and CDR2 YSYEKL. The CDR3 region is CASSLGRQETQYF. As DNA, the CDR3 is TGCGCCAGCAGCCTGGGCCGACAAGAGACCCAGTACTTC.

The gene calls are TRBV5-1 and TRBJ1-1; 7 nucleotides agree with TRBD1. J gave up 1 base and V 8 bases, and 8 bases lay outside the gene matches. This CDR3 is built from 14 residues. Germline CDR1 reads SGHRS; CDR2 reads YFSETQ. For the CDR3, the DNA is TGCGCCAGTTCCTCCGGGACAGAGAACACTGAAGCTTTCTTT. Encoded protein: CASSSGTENTEAFF.

The CDR3 nucleotides are TGTGCCAGCAGTTACTCGATTTCGTGGCAGGGAGCTTTCTTT. Its protein product is CASSYSISWQGAFF. The chain carries TRBV6-5 and TRBJ1-1, with a possible D match to TRBD1 (5 bases). CDR1 and CDR2 from the germline V gene are MNHEY and SVGAGI. The CDR3 extends over 14 amino acids. V shed 0 bases and J shed 10 bases, with 15 bases lying between them.

This chain uses TRBV6-5 with TRBJ1-5; 8 nucleotides align to TRBD1. This CDR3 has 14 residues. Germline CDR1 and CDR2: MNHEY and SVGAGI. Unmatched junction bases numbered 7, after V lost 6 bases and J lost 6 bases. The CDR3 DNA follows: TGTGCCAGCAGGTTGCAGGGGGCTTTTCAGCCCCAGCATTTT. Its translation is CASRLQGAFQPQHF.

V gene TRBV2 combines with J gene TRBJ2-5; 10 positions agree with TRBD2. The CDR3 totals 14 residues. Losses at the gene ends were 6 bases for V and 4 bases for J; bases not matched to a gene: 5. The germline CDR1 and CDR2 sequences are SNHLY and FYNNEI. In nucleotides, the CDR3 is TGTGCCAGCAGGGATCTAGCGGGGGCAGAGACCCAGTACTTC. Translating it yields CASRDLAGAETQYF.

V usage is TRBV3-1 (or the pseudogene TRBV3-2) and J usage is TRBJ2-1, with a possible D match to TRBD1 (5 bases). Trimming pared 0 bases from V and 2 bases from J, leaving 8 bases between. This CDR3 contains 15 residues. CDR1 LGHDT and CDR2 YNNKEL come from the germline V gene (reference sequence). In DNA form, the CDR3 reads TGTGCCAGCAGCCAAGACGACAGCCCCTACAATGAGCAGTTCTTC. It specifies CASSQDDSPYNEQFF.

The chain links TRBV9 to TRBJ1-3; tentative D call: TRBD1 (6 bases). The CDR3 spans 16 residues. Trimming shortened V by 4 bases and J by 2 bases, and 16 bases separated the two germline ends. Germline CDR1 is SGDLS and CDR2 is YYNGEE. The chain's CDR3 is CASSPHGQSAGNTIYF. CDR3 nucleotide sequence: TGTGCCAGCAGCCCCCATGGACAGAGCGCTGGAAACACCATATATTTT. The full variable domain, with the rest looked up from reference TRBV9 and TRBJ1-3, is DSGVTQTPKHLITATGQRVTLRCSPRSGDLSVYWYQQSLDQGLQFLIQYYNGEERAKGNILERFSAQQFPDLHSELNLSSLELGDSALYFCASSPHGQSAGNTIYFGEGSWLTVV.

J is TRBJ1-2 and V is TRBV5-1; D is ambiguous. V lost 0 bases to trimming and J lost 6 bases, with 6 bases between them. The CDR3 is made up of 12 amino acids. Per germline, CDR1 SGHRS and CDR2 YFSETQ. The CDR3 bases are TGCGCCAGCAGCTTGGGGGCAAATGGCTACACCTTC. It translates to CASSLGANGYTF.

This clone was picked up one time. The chain is built from TRBV16 and TRBJ1-5; possibly TRBD1 for D (5 bases). Per germline, CDR1 KGHSY and CDR2 FQNENV. The CDR3 is made up of 14 amino acids. V lost 0 bases to trimming and J lost 13 bases, with 16 bases between them. The CDR3 nucleotides read TGTGCCAGCAGCCAATCGGGAGGGGACTCAGATCAGCATTTT. Translating gives CASSQSGGDSDQHF.

This chain uses TRBV9 with TRBJ2-5, with TRBD2 matching 8 bases. CDR1 is SGDLS, CDR2 YYNGEE, per germline. V shed 1 base and J 7 bases; nucleotides not matched to a gene: 6. This CDR3 contains 14 residues. This chain's CDR3 is CASSVPAGDGTQYF. The CDR3 nucleotides read TGTGCCAGCAGCGTACCAGCGGGGGATGGGACCCAGTACTTC.

Comments on this clone: The junction differs from germline at one of its ends, possibly a read error. The chain joins TRBV5-1 to TRBJ2-2; perhaps TRBD2 as D (5 bases). The CDR3 covers 13 residues. Per the germline V gene, CDR1 is SGHRS and CDR2 is YFSETQ. In DNA form, the CDR3 reads TGCGCCAGCACCTTGGGGAGACCCGGGGAGCTGTTTTTT. Its translation: CASTLGRPGELFF. Looking up the rest from reference TRBV5-1 and TRBJ2-2 gives the full variable domain: KAGVTQTPRYLIKTRGQQVTLSCSPISGHRSVSWYQQTPGQGLQFLFEYFSETQRNKGNFPGRFSGRQFSNSRSEMNVSTLELGDSALYLCASTLGRPGELFFGEGSRLTVL.

J is TRBJ1-3 and V is TRBV10-2; possibly TRBD1 for D (6 bases). Germline CDR1 is WSHSY and CDR2 is SAAADI. V lost 8 bases to trimming and J lost 2 bases, with 16 bases between them. The CDR3 loop spans 15 amino acids. CDR3 nucleotides: TGCGCCAGCGACGGTGGGGGCTCCCCTGGAAACACCATATATTTT. It specifies CASDGGGSPGNTIYF.

The chain joins TRBV19 to TRBJ1-2, with 11 bases identical to TRBD1. Germline assignment: CDR1 LNHDA and CDR2 SQIVND (reference sequence). The CDR3 is 14 amino acids. V lost 5 bases, J lost 6 bases, and 5 bases stayed unmatched. The CDR3 loop reads CASSWTGGMDGYTF. The DNA for the CDR3 is TGTGCCAGTAGTTGGACAGGGGGCATGGATGGCTACACCTTC.

The V and J genes are TRBV6-5 and TRBJ2-1, with TRBD1 matching 10 bases. CDR1 is MNHEY, CDR2 SVGAGI, per germline. The V and J ends lost 5 bases and 9 bases, in that order; junction bases with no gene match: 10. This CDR3 has 15 residues. CDR3 in amino acids: CASSQNRDRGGEQFF. The CDR3 bases are TGTGCCAGCAGTCAAAACCGGGACAGGGGAGGTGAGCAGTTCTTC.

The chain recombines TRBV3-1 (or the pseudogene TRBV3-2) with TRBJ1-5; D may be TRBD1 (6 bases). This CDR3 comprises 16 residues. The germline CDR1 and CDR2 sequences are LGHDT and YNNKEL (reference sequence). The V gene lost 8 bases and the J gene lost 3 bases, with 20 bases spanning the gap. The CDR3 coding sequence is TGTGCCAGCGGAAGGGGGGGGAGAACCTACAATCAGCCCCAGCATTTT. Residues: CASGRGGRTYNQPQHF.

This clone was seen only a few times. V usage is TRBV6-5 and J usage is TRBJ2-7, with unresolved D. The CDR3 consists of 14 residues. Between the trimmed V and J ends, which lost 6 bases and 2 bases, there was a span of 14 bases. Germline V lookup: CDR1 MNHEY, CDR2 SVGAGI. The chain's CDR3 is CASRPRRSTYEQYF. CDR3 sequence (DNA): TGTGCCAGCAGACCCCGGCGGTCGACCTACGAGCAGTACTTC.